This TCR beta chain was sequenced during a study of control samples from healthy donors and cancer patients. This clone was counted a single time. Germline V gives CDR1 SGHNT, CDR2 YYREEE (reference sequence). V dropped 4 bases and J dropped 1 base, with 12 bases sitting between them. The CDR3 contains 15 residues. Sequencing was performed with immunoSEQ multiplex PCR; in TCRdb, only in-frame clones are kept and a portion is missing. The sample lists under 150,000 clones; about 90% were seen once. The clonotype was recovered from a man between 60 and 70 years old in good health. V is TRBV5-4 and J is TRBJ2-1; D may be TRBD2 (5 bases). The sequencing sample was made of blood. CDR3 in DNA: TGTGCCAGCAGCAACAACTCGGGGTCCTACAATGAGCAGTTCTTC. Translated, it gives CASSNNSGSYNEQFF.